Listed here are 4 T cell receptor beta chains from one sample, sequenced in a study of T cells in Graves' hyperthyroidism and ophthalmopathy. RNA transcripts provided the source from which TCR beta CDR3 regions were amplified. A set of HTBI primers served as the primers for a first-round RT-PCR of the TCR CDR3. TCRdb processed the multiplex PCR reads anew with MiXCR; each CDR3 protein has one entry. Of under 350,000 distinct CDR3 sequences in the sample, over 15% are singletons; the top ten hold roughly 50%. The sample comprised blood. The source is a woman aged 55-69 years with Graves' ophthalmopathy.

The chain uses TRBV6-2 or TRBV6-3 and TRBJ2-2; 14 positions match TRBD2. CDR3 size: 18 residues. In germline, CDR1 is MNHEY, CDR2 SVGEGT. V lost 4 bases and J lost 1; bases outside the gene matches: 5. For the CDR3, the DNA is TGTGCCAGCAGTTCCCGGACTAGCGGGAGGAGGAACACCGGGGAGCTGTTTTTT. It is translated as CASSSRTSGRRNTGELFF.

The chain joins TRBV27 to TRBJ2-5, with D perhaps matching TRBD2 (7 bases). Germline V lookup: CDR1 MNHEY, CDR2 SMNVEV (reference sequence). This CDR3 is built from 14 residues. Deletions cut 4 bases from V and 5 bases from J, with 14 bases between. CDR3: CASSSSGRGETQYF. The CDR3 nucleotides read TGTGCCAGCAGTTCTAGCGGTAGGGGGGAGACCCAGTACTTC.

This clonotype was recorded at least ten times. The chain combines TRBV20-1 with TRBJ1-1; 9 positions match TRBD1. The CDR3 covers 16 residues. CDR1 is DFQATT, CDR2 SNEGSKA, per germline (reference sequence). The V segment lost 0 bases and the J segment 3 bases; nucleotides outside the gene matches: 8. CDR3 sequence reads: CSARDLTGGPYTEAFF. The CDR3 nucleotides are TGCAGTGCTAGAGATCTGACAGGGGGGCCCTACACTGAAGCTTTCTTT.

This clonotype was detected ten times or more. The CDR3 loop is CASSLVLAGELFF. CDR3 DNA: TGTGCCAGCAGCTTGGTCCTAGCCGGGGAGCTGTTTTTT. This rearrangement joins TRBV5-8 to TRBJ2-2; D is ambiguous. Germline V lookup: CDR1 SGHTS, CDR2 YDEGEE. Trimming cost V 0 bases and J 6 bases, with 6 bases left between them. The CDR3 is made up of 13 amino acids. The full variable domain, in which reference TRBV5-8 and TRBJ2-2 provide the parts outside the CDR3, is EAGVTQSPTHLIKTRGQQATLRCSPISGHTSVYWYQQALGLGLQFLLWYDEGEERNRGNFPPRFSGRQFPNYSSELNVNALELEDSALYLCASSLVLAGELFFGEGSRLTVL.